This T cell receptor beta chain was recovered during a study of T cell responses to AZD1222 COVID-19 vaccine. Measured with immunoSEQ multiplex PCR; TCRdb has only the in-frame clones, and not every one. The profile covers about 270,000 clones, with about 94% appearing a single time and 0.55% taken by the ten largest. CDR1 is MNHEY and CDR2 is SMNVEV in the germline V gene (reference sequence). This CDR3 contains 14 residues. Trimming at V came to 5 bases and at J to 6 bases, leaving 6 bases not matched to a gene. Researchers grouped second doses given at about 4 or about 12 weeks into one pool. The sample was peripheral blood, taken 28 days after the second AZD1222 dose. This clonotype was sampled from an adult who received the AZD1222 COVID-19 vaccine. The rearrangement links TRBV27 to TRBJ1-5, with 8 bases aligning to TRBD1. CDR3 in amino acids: CASSAQGAGQPQHF. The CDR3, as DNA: TGTGCCAGCAGTGCCCAGGGGGCGGGTCAGCCCCAGCATTTT.